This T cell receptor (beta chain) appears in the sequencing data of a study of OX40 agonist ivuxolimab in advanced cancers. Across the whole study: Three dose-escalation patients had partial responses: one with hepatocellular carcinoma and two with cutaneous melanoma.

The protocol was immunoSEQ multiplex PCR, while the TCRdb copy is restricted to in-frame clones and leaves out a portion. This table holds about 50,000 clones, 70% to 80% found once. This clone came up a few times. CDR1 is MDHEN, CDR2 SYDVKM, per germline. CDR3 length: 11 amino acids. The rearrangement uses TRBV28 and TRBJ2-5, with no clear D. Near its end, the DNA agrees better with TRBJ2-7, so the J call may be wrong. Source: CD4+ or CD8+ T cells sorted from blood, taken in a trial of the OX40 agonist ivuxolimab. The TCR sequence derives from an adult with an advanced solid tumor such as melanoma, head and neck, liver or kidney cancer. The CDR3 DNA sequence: TGTGCCAGCAACAGATACTACGAGCAGTACTTC. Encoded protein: CASNRYYEQYF.